This T cell receptor beta chain was found in a study of technical replicates of blood from a handful of donors (TCRdb year 2017). With respect to this clone: What this receptor recognizes is not known. No base quality values were provided; no much bigger clone lies one nucleotide off.

Relative to germline, V is 5 bases shorter and J is 12 bases shorter, with 17 bases between their ends. As encoded in the germline V gene, CDR1 is SGHTA while CDR2 is FQGTGA. Including the terminal cysteine and phenylalanine, the CDR3 comprises 13 residues. CDR3 DNA is the only sequence kept; it has 39 bases, read in frame from the first base. The library was generated by the immunoSEQ multiplex PCR assay. The table was pulled from immuneACCESS by TCRdb, which kept in-frame rearrangements only. Such tables lose some clones; where checked, under half of the loss comes from unresolved V genes, and the rest has no known cause. In all, the sample holds 50,000 to 70,000 clones, and over 85% of those were seen once. The ten largest clones add up to roughly 4% of the sample.

Sequencing was performed on PBMCs. The rearrangement combines TRBV7-3 with TRBJ2-1, and TRBD1 may be the D gene, going by 5 matching bases. This clonotype was obtained from a human donor in good health. Some clones in this sample may be carry-over from other donors' samples. The CDR3 has the sequence CASSPTQGKGQFF. The DNA sequence is given as TGTGCCAGCAGCCCGACCCAGGGTAAGGGGCAGTTCTTC.